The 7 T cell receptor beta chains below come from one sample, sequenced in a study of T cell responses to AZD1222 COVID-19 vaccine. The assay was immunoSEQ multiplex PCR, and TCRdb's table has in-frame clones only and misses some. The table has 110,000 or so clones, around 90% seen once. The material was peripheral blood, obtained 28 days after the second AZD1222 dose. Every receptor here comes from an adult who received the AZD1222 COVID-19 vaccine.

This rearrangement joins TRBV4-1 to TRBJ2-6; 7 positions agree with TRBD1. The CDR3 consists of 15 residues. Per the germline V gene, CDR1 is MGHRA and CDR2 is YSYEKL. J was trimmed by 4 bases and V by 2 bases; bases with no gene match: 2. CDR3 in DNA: TGCGCCAGCAGCCAACCGGGACAGGGGGCCAACGTCCTGACTTTC. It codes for CASSQPGQGANVLTF.

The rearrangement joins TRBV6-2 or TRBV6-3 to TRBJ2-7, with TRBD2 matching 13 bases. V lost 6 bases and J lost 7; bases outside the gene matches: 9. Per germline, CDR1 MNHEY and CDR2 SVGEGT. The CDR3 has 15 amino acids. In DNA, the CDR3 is TGTGCCAGCAGCCCACTAGCGGGAGGGCCCGGGGAGCAGTACTTC. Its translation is CASSPLAGGPGEQYF.

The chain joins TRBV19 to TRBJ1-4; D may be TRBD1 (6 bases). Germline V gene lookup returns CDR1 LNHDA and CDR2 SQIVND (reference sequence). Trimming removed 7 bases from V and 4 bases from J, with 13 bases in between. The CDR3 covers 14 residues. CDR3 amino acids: CASTLQGLNEKLFF. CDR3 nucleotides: TGTGCCAGTACCCTACAGGGACTTAATGAAAAACTGTTTTTT.

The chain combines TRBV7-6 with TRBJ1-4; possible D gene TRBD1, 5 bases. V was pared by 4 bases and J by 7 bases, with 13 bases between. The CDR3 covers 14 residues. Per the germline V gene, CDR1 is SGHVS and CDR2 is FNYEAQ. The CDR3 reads CASSSGPWGEKLFF. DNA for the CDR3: TGTGCCAGCAGCTCGGGACCCTGGGGTGAAAAACTGTTTTTT.

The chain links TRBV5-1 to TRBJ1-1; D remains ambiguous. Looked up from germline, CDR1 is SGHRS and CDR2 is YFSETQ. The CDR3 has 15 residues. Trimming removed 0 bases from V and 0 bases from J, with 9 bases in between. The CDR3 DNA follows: TGCGCCAGCAGCTTGGTTGCAGCTATGAACACTGAAGCTTTCTTT. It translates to CASSLVAAMNTEAFF.

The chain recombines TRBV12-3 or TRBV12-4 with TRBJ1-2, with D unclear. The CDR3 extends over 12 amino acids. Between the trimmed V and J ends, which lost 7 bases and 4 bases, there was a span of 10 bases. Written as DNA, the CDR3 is TGTGCCAGCAAAACAGAGCCCTATGGCTACACCTTC. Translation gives CASKTEPYGYTF.

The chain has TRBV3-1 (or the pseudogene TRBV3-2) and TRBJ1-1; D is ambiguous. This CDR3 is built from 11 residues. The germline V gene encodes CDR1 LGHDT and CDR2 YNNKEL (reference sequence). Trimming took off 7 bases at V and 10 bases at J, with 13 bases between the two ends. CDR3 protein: CASIASRGAFF. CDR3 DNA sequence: TGTGCCAGCATAGCATCTCGTGGAGCTTTCTTT.